A single sample is the source of the 2 T cell receptor beta chains below, sequenced in a study of OX40 agonist ivuxolimab in advanced cancers. Here immunoSEQ multiplex PCR was the method, and the copy in TCRdb shows in-frame clones only, minus some. This sample has 60,000 or so clones, with roughly 83% found just once. This sample comprised CD4+ or CD8+ T cells sorted from blood, obtained in a trial of the OX40 agonist ivuxolimab. The receptors derive from an adult with an advanced solid tumor such as melanoma, head and neck, liver or kidney cancer.

The chain has TRBV27 and TRBJ1-4, with 8 bases fitting TRBD1. This CDR3 spans 12 amino acids. CDR1 and CDR2 (germline): MNHEY, SMNVEV (reference sequence). After removal of 6 bases from V and 10 bases from J, the junction contained 4 bases not matched to a gene. CDR3 region: CASRITGGKLFF. The CDR3 coding sequence is TGTGCCAGCAGGATTACAGGGGGAAAACTGTTTTTT.

The chain employs TRBV27 and TRBJ1-4; D uncertain. The CDR3 is 15 amino acids. Between the trimmed V and J ends, which lost 5 bases and 5 bases, there was a span of 15 bases. Germline CDR1 MNHEY, CDR2 SMNVEV (reference sequence). The CDR3 is CASSPRSRWNEKLFF. In DNA, the CDR3 is TGTGCCAGCAGTCCGCGCTCCAGGTGGAATGAAAAACTGTTTTTT.